This T cell receptor (beta chain) comes out of a study of multiple sclerosis patients with progressive multifocal leukoencephalopathy. Study-level points and caveats: Expanded clones at PML onset predated and persisted through natalizumab therapy. Preferential TRBV-TRBJ pairings or common gene usage were not detected at PML. Less diverse TRB repertoires were suggested in most PML patients.

Time point here: before natalizumab initiation. Only one count was recorded for this clone. Its antigen is currently unknown. V shed 7 bases, J shed 2 bases, and the junction held 11 bases outside the gene matches. This CDR3 has 15 amino acids. Germline lookup yields CDR1 SQVTM and CDR2 ANQGSEA. TCRdb keeps only in-frame clones here, not all; method: immunoSEQ multiplex PCR. The sample lists more than 30,000 clones, around nine tenths seen once, with approximately 1.5% in the top ten. The chain links TRBV29-1 to TRBJ2-1, with 7 bases fitting TRBD1. The sample consisted of PBMCs. The source of this sequence is a human donor with multiple sclerosis. The CDR3 loop reads CSASRTGGTYNEQFF. The CDR3 bases are TGCAGCGCGAGCAGGACAGGAGGAACCTACAATGAGCAGTTCTTC.